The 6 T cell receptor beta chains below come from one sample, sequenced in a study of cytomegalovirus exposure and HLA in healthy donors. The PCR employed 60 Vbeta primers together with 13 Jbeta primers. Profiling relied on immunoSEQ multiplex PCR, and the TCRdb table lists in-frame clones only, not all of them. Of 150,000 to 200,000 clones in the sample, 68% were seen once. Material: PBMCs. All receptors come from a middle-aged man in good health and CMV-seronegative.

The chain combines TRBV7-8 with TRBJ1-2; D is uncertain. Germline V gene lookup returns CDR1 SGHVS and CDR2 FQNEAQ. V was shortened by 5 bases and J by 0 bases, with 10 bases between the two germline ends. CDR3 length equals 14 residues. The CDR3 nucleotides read TGTGCCAGCAGCATCCGGGAAACTAACTATGGCTACACCTTC. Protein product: CASSIRETNYGYTF.

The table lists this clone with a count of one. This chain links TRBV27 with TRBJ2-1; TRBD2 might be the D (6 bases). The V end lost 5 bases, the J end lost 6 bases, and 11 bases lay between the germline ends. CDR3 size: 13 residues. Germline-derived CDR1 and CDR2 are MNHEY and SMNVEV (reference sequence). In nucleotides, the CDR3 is TGTGCCAGCAGTCTTGGGACTCCCAATGAGCAGTTCTTC. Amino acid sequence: CASSLGTPNEQFF.

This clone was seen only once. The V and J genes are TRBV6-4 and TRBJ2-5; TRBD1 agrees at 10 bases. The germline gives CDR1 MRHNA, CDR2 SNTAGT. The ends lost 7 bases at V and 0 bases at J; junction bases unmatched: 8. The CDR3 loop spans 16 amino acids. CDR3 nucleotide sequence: TGTGCCAGCACCGACCGGGACAGGGGTTACCAAGAGACCCAGTACTTC. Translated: CASTDRDRGYQETQYF.

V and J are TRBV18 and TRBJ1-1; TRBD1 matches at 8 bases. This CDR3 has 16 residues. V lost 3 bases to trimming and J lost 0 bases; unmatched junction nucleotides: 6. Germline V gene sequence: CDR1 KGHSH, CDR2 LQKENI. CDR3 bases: TGTGCCAGCTCACCCGACAGGGGACTAATGAACACTGAAGCTTTCTTT. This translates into CASSPDRGLMNTEAFF. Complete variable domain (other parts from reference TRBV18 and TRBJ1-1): NAGVMQNPRHLVRRRGQEARLRCSPMKGHSHVYWYRQLPEEGLKFMVYLQKENIIDESGMPKERFSAEFPKEGPSILRIQQVVRGDSAAYFCASSPDRGLMNTEAFFGQGTRLTVV.

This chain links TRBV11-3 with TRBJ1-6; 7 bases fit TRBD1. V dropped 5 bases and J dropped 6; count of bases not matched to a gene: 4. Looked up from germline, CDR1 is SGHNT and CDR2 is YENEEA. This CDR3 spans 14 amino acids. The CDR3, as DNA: TGTGCCAGCAGCAGCGGACAGGTTAATTCACCCCTCCACTTT. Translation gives CASSSGQVNSPLHF.

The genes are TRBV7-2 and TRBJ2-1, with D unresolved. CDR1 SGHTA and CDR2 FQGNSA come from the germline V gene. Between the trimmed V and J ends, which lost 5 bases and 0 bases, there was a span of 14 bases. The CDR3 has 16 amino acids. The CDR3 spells CASSRFLHSSYNEQFF. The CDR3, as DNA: TGTGCCAGCAGCCGCTTCCTTCATAGCTCCTACAATGAGCAGTTCTTC.